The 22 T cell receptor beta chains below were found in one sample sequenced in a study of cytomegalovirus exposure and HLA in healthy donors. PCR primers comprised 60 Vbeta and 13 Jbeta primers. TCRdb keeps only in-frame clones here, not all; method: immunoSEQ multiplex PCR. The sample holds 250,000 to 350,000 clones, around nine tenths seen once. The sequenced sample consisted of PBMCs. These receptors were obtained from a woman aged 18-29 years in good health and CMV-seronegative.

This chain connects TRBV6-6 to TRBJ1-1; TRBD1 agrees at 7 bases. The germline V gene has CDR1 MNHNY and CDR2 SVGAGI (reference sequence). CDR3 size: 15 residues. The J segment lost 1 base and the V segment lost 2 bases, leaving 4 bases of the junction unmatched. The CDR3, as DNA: TGTGCCAGCAGTTACGCGACAGGGTCGAACACTGAAGCTTTCTTT. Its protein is CASSYATGSNTEAFF.

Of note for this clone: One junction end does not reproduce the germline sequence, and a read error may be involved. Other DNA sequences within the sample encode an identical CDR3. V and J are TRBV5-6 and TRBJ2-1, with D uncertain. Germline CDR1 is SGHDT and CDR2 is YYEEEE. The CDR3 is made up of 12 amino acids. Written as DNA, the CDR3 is TGCGCCAGCAGCTTGGGTAACTATGAGCAGTTCTTC. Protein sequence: CASSLGNYEQFF.

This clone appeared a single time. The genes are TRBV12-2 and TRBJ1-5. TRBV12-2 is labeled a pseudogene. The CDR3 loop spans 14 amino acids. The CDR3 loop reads CASRPSGINQPQHF. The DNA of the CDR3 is TGTGCAAGTCGCCCGTCGGGGATCAATCAGCCCCAGCATTTT.

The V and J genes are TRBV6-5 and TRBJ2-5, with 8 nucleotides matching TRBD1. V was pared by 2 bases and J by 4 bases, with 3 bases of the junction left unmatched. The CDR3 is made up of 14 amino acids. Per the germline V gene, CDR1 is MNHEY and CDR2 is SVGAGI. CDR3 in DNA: TGTGCCAGCAGTTACCTGACAGGGGCAGAGACCCAGTACTTC. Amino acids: CASSYLTGAETQYF.

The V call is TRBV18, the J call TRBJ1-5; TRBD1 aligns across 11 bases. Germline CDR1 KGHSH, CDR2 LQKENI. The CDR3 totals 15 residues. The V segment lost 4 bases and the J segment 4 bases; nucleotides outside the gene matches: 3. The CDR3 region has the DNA TGTGCCAGCTCACAGGGGACAGGGGGAAATCAGCCCCAGCATTTT. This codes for CASSQGTGGNQPQHF.

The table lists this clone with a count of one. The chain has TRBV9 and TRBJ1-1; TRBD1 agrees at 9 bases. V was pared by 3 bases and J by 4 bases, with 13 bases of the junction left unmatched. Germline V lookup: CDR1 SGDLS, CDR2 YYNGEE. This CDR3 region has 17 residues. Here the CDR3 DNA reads TGTGCCAGCAGCGCCCATCGGGACAGGGAGCAAGCCACTGAAGCTTTCTTT. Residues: CASSAHRDREQATEAFF.

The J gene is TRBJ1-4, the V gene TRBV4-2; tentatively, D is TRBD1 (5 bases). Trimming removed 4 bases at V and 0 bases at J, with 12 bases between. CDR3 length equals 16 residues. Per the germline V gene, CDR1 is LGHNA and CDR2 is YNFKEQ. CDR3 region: CASSLQTDPTNEKLFF. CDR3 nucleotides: TGTGCCAGCAGCCTCCAGACAGACCCAACTAATGAAAAACTGTTTTTT.

The CDR3 reads CASSSARGKRYNEQFF. In DNA, the CDR3 is TGTGCCAGCAGTTCTGCCCGGGGGAAGCGCTACAATGAGCAGTTCTTC. V and J are TRBV6-5 and TRBJ2-1; a weak D match, TRBD2 (6 bases). V lost 4 bases to trimming and J lost 3 bases, with 16 bases between them. The CDR3 runs 16 residues. In germline, CDR1 is MNHEY, CDR2 SVGAGI.

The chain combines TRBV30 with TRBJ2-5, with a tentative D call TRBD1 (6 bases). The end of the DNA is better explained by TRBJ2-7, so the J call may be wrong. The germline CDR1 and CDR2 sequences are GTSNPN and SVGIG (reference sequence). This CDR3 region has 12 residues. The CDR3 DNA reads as TGTGCCTGGAGTGTAGGCAGGGGCGAGCAGTACTTC. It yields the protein CAWSVGRGEQYF.

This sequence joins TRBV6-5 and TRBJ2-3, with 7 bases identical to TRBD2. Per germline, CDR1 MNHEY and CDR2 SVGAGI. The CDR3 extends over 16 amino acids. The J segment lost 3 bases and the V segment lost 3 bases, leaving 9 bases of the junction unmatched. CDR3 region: CASSYSLRGGTDTQYF. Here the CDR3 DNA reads TGTGCCAGCAGTTATTCCCTACGGGGAGGGACAGATACGCAGTATTTT.

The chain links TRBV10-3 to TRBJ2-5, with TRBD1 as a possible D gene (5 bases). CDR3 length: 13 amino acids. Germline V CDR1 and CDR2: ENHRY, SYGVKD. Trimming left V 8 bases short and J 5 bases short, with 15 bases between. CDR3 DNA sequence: TGTGCCATCCTGACAGTGCCAACGGAGACCCAGTACTTC. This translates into CAILTVPTETQYF.

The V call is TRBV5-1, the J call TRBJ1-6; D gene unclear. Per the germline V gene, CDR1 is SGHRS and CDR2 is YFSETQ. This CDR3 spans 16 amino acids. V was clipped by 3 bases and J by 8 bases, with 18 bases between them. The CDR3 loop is CASSYFGKSTDSPLHF. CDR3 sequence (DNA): TGCGCCAGCAGCTATTTCGGGAAGTCTACGGATTCACCCCTCCACTTT.

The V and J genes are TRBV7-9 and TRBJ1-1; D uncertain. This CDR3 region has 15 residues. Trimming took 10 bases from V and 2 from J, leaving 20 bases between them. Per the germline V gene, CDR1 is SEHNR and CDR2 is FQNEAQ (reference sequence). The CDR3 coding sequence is TGTGCCACGAGGACTCAGCGTCCCTTAAACACTGAAGCTTTCTTT. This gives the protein CATRTQRPLNTEAFF.

The DNA for the CDR3 is TGTGCCAGCAGTGACTCCTTTAGGGGAAATGAGCAGTTCTTC. It translates to CASSDSFRGNEQFF. This chain uses TRBV6-4 with TRBJ2-1, with a tentative D call TRBD1 (5 bases). Germline CDR1 reads MRHNA; CDR2 reads SNTAGT. Trimming took off 0 bases at V and 7 bases at J, with 10 bases between the two ends. There are 14 residues in the CDR3.

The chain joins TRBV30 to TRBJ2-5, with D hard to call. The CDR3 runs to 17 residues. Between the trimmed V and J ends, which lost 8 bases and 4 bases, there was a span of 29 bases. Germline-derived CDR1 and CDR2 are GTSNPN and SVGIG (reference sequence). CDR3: CALESSRASKEGETQYF. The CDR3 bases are TGTGCCCTGGAGTCCTCCCGCGCGAGTAAGGAAGGAGAGACCCAGTACTTC.

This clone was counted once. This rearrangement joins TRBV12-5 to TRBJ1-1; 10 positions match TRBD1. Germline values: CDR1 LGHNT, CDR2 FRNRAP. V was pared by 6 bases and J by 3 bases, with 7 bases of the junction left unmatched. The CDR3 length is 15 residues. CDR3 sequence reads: CASGGRQGADTEAFF. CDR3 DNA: TGTGCTAGTGGGGGACGACAGGGGGCGGACACTGAAGCTTTCTTT.

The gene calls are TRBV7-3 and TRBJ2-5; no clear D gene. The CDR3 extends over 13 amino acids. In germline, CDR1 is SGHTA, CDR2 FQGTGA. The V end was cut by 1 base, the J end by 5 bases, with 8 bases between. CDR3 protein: CASSLSPTETQYF. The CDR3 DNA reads TGTGCCAGCAGCTTAAGTCCTACGGAGACCCAGTACTTC.

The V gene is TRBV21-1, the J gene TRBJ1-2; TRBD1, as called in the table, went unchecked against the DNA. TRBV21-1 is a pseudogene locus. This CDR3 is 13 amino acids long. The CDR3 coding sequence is TGTGCCAGTACACCACAGGGATTCAATGGCTACACCTTC. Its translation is CASTPQGFNGYTF.

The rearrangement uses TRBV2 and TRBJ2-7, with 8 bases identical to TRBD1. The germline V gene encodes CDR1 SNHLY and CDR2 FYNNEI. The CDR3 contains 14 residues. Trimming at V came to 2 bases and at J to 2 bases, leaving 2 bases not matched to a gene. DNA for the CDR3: TGTGCCAGCAGTGAACAGGGGGCTCCCTACGAGCAGTACTTC. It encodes CASSEQGAPYEQYF.

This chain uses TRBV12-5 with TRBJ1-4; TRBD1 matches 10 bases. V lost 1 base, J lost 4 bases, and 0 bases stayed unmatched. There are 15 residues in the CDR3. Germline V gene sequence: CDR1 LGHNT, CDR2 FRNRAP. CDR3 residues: CASGLGTGGNEKLFF. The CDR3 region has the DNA TGTGCTAGTGGTTTGGGGACAGGGGGTAATGAAAAACTGTTTTTT.

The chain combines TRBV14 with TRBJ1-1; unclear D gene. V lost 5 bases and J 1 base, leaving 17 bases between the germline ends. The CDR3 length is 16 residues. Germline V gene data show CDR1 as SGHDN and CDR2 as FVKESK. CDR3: CASSELRVTGNTEAFF. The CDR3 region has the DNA TGTGCCAGCAGCGAGCTGAGGGTGACGGGGAACACTGAAGCTTTCTTT.

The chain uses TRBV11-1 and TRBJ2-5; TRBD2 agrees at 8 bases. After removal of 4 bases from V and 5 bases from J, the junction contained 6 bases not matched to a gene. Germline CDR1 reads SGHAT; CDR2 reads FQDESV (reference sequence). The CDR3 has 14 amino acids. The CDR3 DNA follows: TGTGCCAGCAGCTCCTCGGGGGGGCTCGAGACCCAGTACTTC. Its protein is CASSSSGGLETQYF.